This T cell receptor (beta chain) came from a study of CD8 T cells in Susac syndrome. This clonotype was recorded once. Antigen: not known. TCR beta sequences were obtained from blood CD8+ and CD4+ T cells. TEMRA cells were FACS-enriched, with CD8+ and CD4+ T cells isolated negatively. Random hexamers were used to reverse transcribe about 0.5 to 1 ug of RNA. With immunoSEQ multiplex PCR, TCR beta CDR3 was amplified across 54 Vbeta and 13 Jbeta. TCRdb re-called the immunoSEQ multiplex PCR reads through MiXCR, storing one row per CDR3 protein. The sample shows about 60,000 distinct CDR3 sequences, approximately 94% of them seen only once. Broader study findings: The TCR sequencing and HLA analysis in the study involved a relatively small number of individuals, as the study acknowledged.

V lost 4 bases to trimming and J lost 5 bases; unmatched junction nucleotides: 8. Germline lookup yields CDR1 SQVTM and CDR2 ANQGSEA. The CDR3 length is 13 residues. The sequenced sample was CD8+ T cells from PBMCs. The source of this sequence is a human donor with multiple sclerosis. The V and J genes are TRBV29-1 and TRBJ2-7, with 7 bases lining up with TRBD2. In DNA, the CDR3 is TGCAGCGTTGTGCCTTCACTAGCGAACGAGCAGTACTTC. Its translation: CSVVPSLANEQYF.